This entry is about one T cell receptor beta chain. Its antigen is currently not known. Base qualities were left out, and no much larger clone turns up one base away. The library was built by means of 5' RACE. TCRdb records Illumina HiSeq 2500 as the sequencer. A second PCR of 7 to 11 cycles was performed with a sample-barcoded 5' primer and a J-beta primer mix. A unique molecular identifier was introduced onto each TCR beta cDNA molecule by a template-switch 5' adaptor carrying 12 random nucleotides. Each sample yielded at least 2.5 million CDR3-containing paired-end reads. All of the RNA was converted into first-strand cDNA using the Mint cDNA synthesis kit, with a TRBC-specific oligonucleotide serving as the primer. All cDNA was treated with uracil-DNA glycosylase and then went through a first 18-cycle PCR with the universal primers M1SS and BC2_uni_R. The original methods were these. For normalization, 1 million high-quality reads, each with a distinct molecular identifier, were randomly selected from each sample. Instead of being binned into consensus sequences, reads with shared molecular identifiers were discarded. MiTCR, run with a Q25 quality threshold and the strictest error-elimination algorithm, handled CDR3 identification, clonotype clustering and error correction. A nonparametric unseen species model with Euler transformation was used to estimate a lower bound on total TCR beta diversity. TCRdb applied fastp at Q25 and MiXCR to the public reads, then kept only in-frame beta chains. Identical CDR3 protein sequences are pooled into one entry, listed with their most common genes and DNA. TCRdb's processing, not the authors' own work, is the source of the V and J calls. The sample has just over 800,000 distinct CDR3 sequences on record, around 68% of them singletons. About a quarter of the sample is taken by the ten largest.

Reading from cysteine to phenylalanine, the CDR3 counts 15 amino acids. CDR3 DNA only is kept here, 45 bases in frame from base 1. In the germline V gene, CDR1 corresponds to LGHNA and CDR2 to YNFKEQ. V gives up 5 bases and J gives up 8 bases, and the segment between their germline ends measures 21 bases. Systemically healthy Caucasian individuals from Russia, approximately 39 in total and aged roughly 6 to 95 years, were included as donors. Ten milliliters of peripheral blood were collected from each donor into EDTA-treated Vacutainer tubes. Ficoll-Paque density-gradient centrifugation was used to isolate PBMCs, with at least 6.5 million obtained per sample. Total RNA was extracted from PBMCs with Trizol reagent, with at least 5 micrograms obtained per sample. For every donor, an aliquot of PBMCs went through flow cytometry to measure the percentages of naive CD45RAhigh/CD27high T cells. This specimen comes from a study of blood T cells in healthy people across ages (dated by TCRdb to about 2015). Broadly, across the study: In model experiments, template switching captured about one uniquely barcoded TCR beta cDNA molecule for every two T cells. The study measured age-related changes in TCR beta repertoire diversity using deep sequencing normalized with unique cDNA molecular identifiers. Donors were grouped into four age groups: young (average approximately 16 years), middle-aged (roughly 38), aged (about 59) and long-lived (approximately 81). Donors of different ages were randomly distributed across sequencing lanes to avoid experimental bias. For two donors (one aged 18 to 30 and one aged 80 or older), the study analyzed two additional independent replicas of 1 million unique cDNA reads from the same blood draw. Study-level results and caveats: Estimates of total diversity from one million sequenced T cells were regarded as lower bounds and underestimates. As age increased, observed TCR beta diversity per million T cells dropped in a roughly linear way, and a significant reduction was already evident by age approximately 40. Compared with the aged group, the long-lived group had more naive CD4+ T cells, fewer expanded clones and increased TCR diversity, suggesting age selection. Because the CMV infection status of the donors was unknown, age-related changes in expanded clonotypes may potentially have been confounded. Since profiling was done on bulk unsorted PBMCs, naive and antigen-experienced compartments could not be conclusively compared. There was a strong correlation between observed TCR beta diversity and the percentage of naive T cells measured by flow cytometry.

The rearrangement combines TRBV4-2 with TRBJ1-2, with an unclear D gene assignment. Sequencing input: blood. The sequence was collected from a man aged 25 to 40 in good health. In nucleotides, the sequence is TGTGCCAGCAGCGGGGTAGACCCTGGGCCTCGGGGCTACACCTTC. This is translated as CASSGVDPGPRGYTF.